This T cell receptor beta chain was identified in a study of blood T cells in healthy people across ages. Germline lookup yields CDR1 SGHNT and CDR2 YENEEA. The CDR3 length is 14 residues. Trimming removed 5 bases from V and 2 bases from J, with 12 bases in between. Concerning this clonotype itself: Its antigen is unidentified.

Sample donors were healthy Caucasian individuals that came from Russia, aged about 6 to 95. The study's findings and limits: Higher diversity, along with more naive CD4+ cells, distinguished long-lived donors from aged donors.

A second 7 to 11 cycle PCR used barcoded and J-beta primers. From the 5' RACE reads, TCRdb called clonotypes with MiXCR, one entry per CDR3 protein. The sample contains about 690,000 distinct CDR3 sequences, around 43% of which appear only once. The TCR comes from an elderly man in good health. Sample: blood. The chain links TRBV11-3 to TRBJ2-5; perhaps TRBD2 as D (6 bases). In nucleotides, the CDR3 is TGTGCCAGCAGCCCTACTAGCAGTCAAGAGACCCAGTACTTC. Translated: CASSPTSSQETQYF.